The rows below give T cell receptor beta chains drawn from one sample of a study of CD8+CD57+ T cells in acquired aplastic anemia. TCRdb analysed the reads with MiXCR anew, one entry per CDR3 protein. The table lists 100,000 to 150,000 distinct CDR3 sequences, 41% of them singletons. Input material: sorted CD4+, CD8+, or CD8+CD57+ T cells (not recorded which) from PBMCs. The receptors stem from a human donor in good health, serving as a control. Each CDR3 is given without its conserved first and last residue.

V	J	CDR3
TRBV5-4	TRBJ2-7	ASATGLAGGDEQY
TRBV20-1	TRBJ1-6	SARRGLNSPLH
TRBV20-1	TRBJ2-1	SAPTPAVINEQF
TRBV5-1	TRBJ1-1	ASSLGAGNEAF
TRBV11-3	TRBJ2-1	ASSYRGNEQF
TRBV2	TRBJ2-5	ASSDWARGQETQY
TRBV24-1	TRBJ2-3	ATSDPTEGRWADTQY
TRBV5-5	TRBJ2-2	ASSLVGGSPTGELF
TRBV29-1	TRBJ1-1	SVLRSGLMNTEAF
TRBV6-1	TRBJ2-2	ASTPERGSAGELF
TRBV7-8	TRBJ2-1	ASSSRGNEQF
TRBV5-1	TRBJ1-2	ASSSGTGDYGYT
TRBV5-1	TRBJ1-2	ASSRKTGDRGYT
TRBV7-9	TRBJ2-7	AGEGQGGEQY
TRBV7-9	TRBJ1-1	ASSPLANTEAF
TRBV7-9	TRBJ2-7	ASNKGQGPYEQY
TRBV27	TRBJ1-1	ASSFDRDRVKAF
TRBV15	TRBJ2-1	ATSSGLAGTSNEQF
TRBV2	TRBJ2-3	ASKSSGSRRDTQY
TRBV2	TRBJ1-2	ACSLRGTGNYGYT
TRBV5-5	TRBJ1-6	ASSLARLQWPLH
TRBV7-3	TRBJ2-7	ASIDRAYEQY
TRBV24-1	TRBJ2-2	ATSDSLRAHSLNTEELF
TRBV5-6	TRBJ2-5	ASSAQGFQETQY
TRBV11-1	TRBJ2-3	ASSPPSGGSTDTQY
TRBV2	TRBJ1-1	ASSERRGAEAF
TRBV11-2	TRBJ2-7	ASSGDSGSFSYEQY
TRBV20-1	TRBJ2-7	SARDSLAGGGEQY
TRBV6-1	TRBJ1-5	ASSKRQANQPQH
TRBV15	TRBJ2-3	ATKLARTDTQY
TRBV11-2	TRBJ1-2	ASSLQGLGNYGYT
TRBV11-2	TRBJ1-1	ASRPTGPNTEAF
TRBV11-3	TRBJ2-5	ASSLVGTSGPETQY
TRBV27	TRBJ2-1	ASSKIDGTRKNNEQF
TRBV9	TRBJ2-3	ASSVVSSDTQY
TRBV10-3	TRBJ2-7	AIQGGSEQY
TRBV12-3/TRBV12-4	TRBJ2-7	ASSLAGLAYEQY
TRBV19	TRBJ1-1	AGSKTRRMNTEAF
TRBV19	TRBJ1-2	ASTPEGQGHYGYT
TRBV27	TRBJ2-2	ATLRGGVNTRELF
TRBV2	TRBJ1-2	ASSPGGPVRYT
TRBV7-9	TRBJ2-5	ASSLRAALQETQY
TRBV12-5	TRBJ1-3	ASGFHRGYSGNTIY
TRBV20-1	TRBJ1-5	SAKQDGQGPQH
TRBV2	TRBJ1-1	ASSEGFQAF
TRBV24-1	TRBJ2-5	ATSDLRGETQY
TRBV5-1	TRBJ1-1	ASSFSSWLTEAF
TRBV6-1	TRBJ2-7	ASSRRARAPVAYEQY
TRBV5-5	TRBJ2-1	ASSIGRSSYNEQF
TRBV4-1	TRBJ1-4	ASSRIAREKLF
TRBV7-9	TRBJ2-1	ASSLVPNYNEQF
TRBV7-2	TRBJ2-5	ASSLSFAGGLRETQY
TRBV27	TRBJ1-3	ASREISGNTIY
TRBV19	TRBJ2-3	ASSTRDTSTDTQY
TRBV7-3	TRBJ2-7	ASSLNRGFYEQY
TRBV20-1	TRBJ1-5	SAGTGIGNQPQH
TRBV6-1	TRBJ1-1	ASRAGQGGVGTEVF
TRBV20-1	TRBJ2-5	SARAGPQETQY
TRBV25-1	TRBJ1-1	ASREWGDTEAF
TRBV6-2/TRBV6-3	TRBJ1-2	AGSDRTNYGYT